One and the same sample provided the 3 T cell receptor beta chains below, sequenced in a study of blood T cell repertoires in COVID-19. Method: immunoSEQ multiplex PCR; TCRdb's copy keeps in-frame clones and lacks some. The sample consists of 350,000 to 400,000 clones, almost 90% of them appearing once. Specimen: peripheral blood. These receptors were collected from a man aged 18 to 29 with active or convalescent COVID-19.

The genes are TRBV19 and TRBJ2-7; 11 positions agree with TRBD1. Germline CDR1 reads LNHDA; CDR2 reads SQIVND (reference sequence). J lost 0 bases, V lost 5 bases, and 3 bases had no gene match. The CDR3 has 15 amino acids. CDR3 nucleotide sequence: TGTGCCAGTAGTGCAGGGACAGGGGGCTCCTACGAGCAGTACTTC. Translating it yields CASSAGTGGSYEQYF.

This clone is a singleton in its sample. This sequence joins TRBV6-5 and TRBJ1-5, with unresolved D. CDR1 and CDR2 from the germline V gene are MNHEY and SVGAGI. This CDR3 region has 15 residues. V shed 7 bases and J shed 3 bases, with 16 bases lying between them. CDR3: CASTGGQVVNQPQHF. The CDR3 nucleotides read TGTGCCAGCACTGGAGGGCAGGTCGTCAATCAGCCCCAGCATTTT.

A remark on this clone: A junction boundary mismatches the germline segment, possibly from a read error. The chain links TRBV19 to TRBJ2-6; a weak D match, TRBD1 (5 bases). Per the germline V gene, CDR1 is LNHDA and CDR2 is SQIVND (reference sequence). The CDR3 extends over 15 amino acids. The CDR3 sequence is CASSTFSPGANVLTF. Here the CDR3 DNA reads TGTGCCAGTAGTACCTTCTCCCCTGGGGCCAACGTGCTGACTTTC.